This T cell receptor (beta chain) appears in the sequencing data of a study of T cells in women clearing cervical HPV infection. Study summary: Control women cleared a single incident HPV16 infection within 12 months. Blood came at first lesion visit for cases, post-clearance for controls.

Here immunoSEQ multiplex PCR was the method, and the copy in TCRdb shows in-frame clones only, minus some. This sample's table reports more than 11,000 clones. Notes on this clone: Its target is not known. The read falls 3 residues short of the CDR3 end, and the missing part is taken from the germline J gene.

Findings of the study overall: A classifier using richness and V gene abundances reached an AUC of roughly 0.83. Timing of associations relative to infection is unclear; T-cell subsets were not isolated.

This CDR3 has 15 residues. Germline CDR1 SGHRS, CDR2 YFSETQ. Deletions cut 0 bases from V and 10 bases from J, with 14 bases between. This chain joins TRBV5-1 and TRBJ1-6; D is uncertain. Material for sequencing was blood buffy coat. The TCR sequence derives from a woman between 18 and 75 years old with a cervical HPV16 infection that either progressed to CIN3+ or cleared (not recorded which). The covered CDR3 bases are TGCGCCAGCAGCTTGGCTTGGGCCTCCCTATCACCC. Protein sequence: CASSLAWASLSP. The entire CDR3 protein reads CASSLAWASLSPLHF.